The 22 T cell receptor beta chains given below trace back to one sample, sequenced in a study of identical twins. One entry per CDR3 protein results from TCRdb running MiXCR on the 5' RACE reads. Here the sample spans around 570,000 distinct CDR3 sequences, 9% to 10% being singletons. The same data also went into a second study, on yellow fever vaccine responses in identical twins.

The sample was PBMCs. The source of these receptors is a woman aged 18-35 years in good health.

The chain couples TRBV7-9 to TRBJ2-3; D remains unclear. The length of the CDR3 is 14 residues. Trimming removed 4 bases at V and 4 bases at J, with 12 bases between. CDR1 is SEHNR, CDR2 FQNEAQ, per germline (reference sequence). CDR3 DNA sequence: TGTGCCAGCAGCTCCACCCTTGCCCCAGATACGCAGTATTTT. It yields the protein CASSSTLAPDTQYF. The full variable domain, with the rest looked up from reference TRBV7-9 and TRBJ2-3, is DTGVSQNPRHKITKRGQNVTFRCDPISEHNRLYWYRQTLGQGPEFLTYFQNEAQLEKSRLLSDRFSAERPKGSFSTLEIQRTEQGDSAMYLCASSSTLAPDTQYFGPGTRLTVL.

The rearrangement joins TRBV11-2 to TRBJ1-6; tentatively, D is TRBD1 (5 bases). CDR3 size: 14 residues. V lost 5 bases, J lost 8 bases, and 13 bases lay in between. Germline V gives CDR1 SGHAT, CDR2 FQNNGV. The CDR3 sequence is CASSRRGVYSPLHF. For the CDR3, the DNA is TGTGCCAGCAGCCGCCGGGGGGTGTATTCACCCCTCCACTTT.

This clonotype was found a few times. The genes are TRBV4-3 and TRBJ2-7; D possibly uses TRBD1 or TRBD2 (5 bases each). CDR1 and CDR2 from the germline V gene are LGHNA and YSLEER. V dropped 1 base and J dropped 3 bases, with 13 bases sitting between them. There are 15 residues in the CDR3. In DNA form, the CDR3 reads TGCGCCAGCAGCCAAGGCCGGGACGAGTACTACGAGCAGTACTTC. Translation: CASSQGRDEYYEQYF.

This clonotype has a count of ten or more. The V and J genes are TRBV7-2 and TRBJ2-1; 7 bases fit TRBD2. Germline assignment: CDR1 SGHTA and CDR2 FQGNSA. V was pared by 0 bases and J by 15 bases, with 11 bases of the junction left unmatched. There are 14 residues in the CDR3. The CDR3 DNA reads TGTGCCAGCAGCTTAGCCCCCAGCGGGATGACCGGGTTCTTC. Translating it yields CASSLAPSGMTGFF.

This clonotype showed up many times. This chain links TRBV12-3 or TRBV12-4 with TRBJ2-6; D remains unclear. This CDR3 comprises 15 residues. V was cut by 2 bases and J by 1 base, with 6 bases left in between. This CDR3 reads CASSLYGSGANVLTF. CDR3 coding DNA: TGTGCCAGCAGTTTATATGGGTCTGGGGCCAACGTCCTGACTTTC.

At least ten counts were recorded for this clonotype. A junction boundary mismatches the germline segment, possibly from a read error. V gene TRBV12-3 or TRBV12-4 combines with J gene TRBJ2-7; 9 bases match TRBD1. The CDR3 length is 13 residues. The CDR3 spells CASSPGQGFEQYF. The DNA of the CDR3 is TGCGCCAGCAGCCCGGGACAGGGATTCGAGCAGTACTTC.

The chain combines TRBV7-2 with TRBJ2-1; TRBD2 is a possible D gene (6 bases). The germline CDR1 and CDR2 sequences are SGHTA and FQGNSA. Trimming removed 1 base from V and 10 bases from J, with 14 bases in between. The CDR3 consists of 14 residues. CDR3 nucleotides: TGTGCCAGCAGCTTAGTGGTCCTAGCGACAGAGCAGTTCTTC. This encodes CASSLVVLATEQFF.

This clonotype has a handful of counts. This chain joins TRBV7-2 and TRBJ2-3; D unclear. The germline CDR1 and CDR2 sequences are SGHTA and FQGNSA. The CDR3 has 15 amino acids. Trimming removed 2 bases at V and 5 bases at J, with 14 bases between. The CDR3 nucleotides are TGTGCCAGCAGCTTATACATCAGAAGTGTAGATACGCAGTATTTT. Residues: CASSLYIRSVDTQYF. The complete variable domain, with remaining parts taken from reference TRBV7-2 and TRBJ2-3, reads GAGVSQSPSNKVTEKGKDVELRCDPISGHTALYWYRQSLGQGLEFLIYFQGNSAPDKSGLPSDRFSAERTGGSVSTLTIQRTQQEDSAVYLCASSLYIRSVDTQYFGPGTRLTVL.

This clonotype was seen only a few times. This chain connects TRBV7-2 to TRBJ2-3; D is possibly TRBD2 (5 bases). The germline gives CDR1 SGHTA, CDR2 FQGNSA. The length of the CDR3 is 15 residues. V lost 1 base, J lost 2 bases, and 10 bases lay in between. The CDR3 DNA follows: TGTGCCAGCAGCTTAGAGAGCGGATCCACAGATACGCAGTATTTT. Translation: CASSLESGSTDTQYF.

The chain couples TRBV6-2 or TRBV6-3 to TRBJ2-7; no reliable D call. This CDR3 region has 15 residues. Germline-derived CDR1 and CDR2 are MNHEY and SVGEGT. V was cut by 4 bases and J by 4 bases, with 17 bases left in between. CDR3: CASSWPVLDLYEQYF. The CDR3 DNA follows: TGTGCCAGCAGTTGGCCGGTCCTAGACCTTTACGAGCAGTACTTC.

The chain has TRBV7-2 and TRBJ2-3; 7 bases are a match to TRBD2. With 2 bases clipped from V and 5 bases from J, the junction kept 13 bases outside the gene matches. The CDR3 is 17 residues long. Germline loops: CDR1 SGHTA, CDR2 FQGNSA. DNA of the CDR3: TGTGCCAGCAGCTTATACTCTTGGCTAGCGGTAGGAGATACGCAGTATTTT. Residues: CASSLYSWLAVGDTQYF.

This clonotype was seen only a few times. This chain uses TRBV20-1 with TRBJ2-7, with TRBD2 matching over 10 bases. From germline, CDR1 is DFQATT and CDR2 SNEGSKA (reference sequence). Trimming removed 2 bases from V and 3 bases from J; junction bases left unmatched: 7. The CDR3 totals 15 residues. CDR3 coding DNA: TGCAGTGCTAGACCTCTAGCGGGGGCTCTCTACGAGCAGTACTTC. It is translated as CSARPLAGALYEQYF.

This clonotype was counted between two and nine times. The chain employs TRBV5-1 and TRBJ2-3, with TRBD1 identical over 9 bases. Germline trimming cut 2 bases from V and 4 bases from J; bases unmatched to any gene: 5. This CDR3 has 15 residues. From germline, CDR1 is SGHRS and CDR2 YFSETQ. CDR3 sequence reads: CASSLTGGLADTQYF. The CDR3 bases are TGCGCCAGCAGCTTAACAGGGGGCCTGGCAGATACGCAGTATTTT.

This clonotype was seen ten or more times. The CDR3 loop is CASSLAGQSYEQYF. DNA of the CDR3: TGTGCCAGCAGCTTAGCGGGACAGAGCTACGAGCAGTACTTC. V usage is TRBV7-9 and J usage is TRBJ2-7; 7 bases line up with TRBD1. This CDR3 region has 14 residues. With 0 bases clipped from V and 3 bases from J, the junction kept 2 bases outside the gene matches. CDR1 SEHNR and CDR2 FQNEAQ come from the germline V gene (reference sequence).

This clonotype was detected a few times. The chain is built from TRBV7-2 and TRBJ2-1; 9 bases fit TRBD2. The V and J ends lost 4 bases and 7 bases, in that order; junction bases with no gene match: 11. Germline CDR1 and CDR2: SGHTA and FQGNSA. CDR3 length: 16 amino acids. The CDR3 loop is CASSSRSGGGENEQFF. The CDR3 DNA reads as TGTGCCAGCAGCTCCCGTTCTGGCGGGGGGGAAAATGAGCAGTTCTTC. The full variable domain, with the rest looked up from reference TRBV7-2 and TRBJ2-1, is GAGVSQSPSNKVTEKGKDVELRCDPISGHTALYWYRQSLGQGLEFLIYFQGNSAPDKSGLPSDRFSAERTGGSVSTLTIQRTQQEDSAVYLCASSSRSGGGENEQFFGPGTRLTVL.

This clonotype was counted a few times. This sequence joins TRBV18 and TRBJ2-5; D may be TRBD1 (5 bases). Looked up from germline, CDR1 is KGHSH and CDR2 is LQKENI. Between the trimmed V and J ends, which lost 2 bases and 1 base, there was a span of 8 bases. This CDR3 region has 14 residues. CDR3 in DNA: TGTGCCAGCTCACCAAGTCAGGGCCAAGAGACCCAGTACTTC. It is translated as CASSPSQGQETQYF.

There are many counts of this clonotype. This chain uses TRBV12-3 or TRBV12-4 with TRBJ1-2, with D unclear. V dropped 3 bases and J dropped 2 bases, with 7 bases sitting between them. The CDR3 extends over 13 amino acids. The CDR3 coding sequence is TGTGCCAGCAGTTTTGCGGTAAACTATGGCTACACCTTC. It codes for CASSFAVNYGYTF.

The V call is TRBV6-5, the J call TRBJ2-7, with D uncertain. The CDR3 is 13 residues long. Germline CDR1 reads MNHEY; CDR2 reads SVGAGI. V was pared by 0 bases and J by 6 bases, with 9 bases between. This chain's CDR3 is CASSYSSQSEQYF. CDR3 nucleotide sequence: TGTGCCAGCAGTTACTCGTCCCAGTCCGAGCAGTACTTC.

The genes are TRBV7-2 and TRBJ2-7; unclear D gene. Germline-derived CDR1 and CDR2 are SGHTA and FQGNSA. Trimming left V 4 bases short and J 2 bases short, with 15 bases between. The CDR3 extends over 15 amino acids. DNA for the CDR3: TGTGCCAGCAGCTCCGAGGTTTACCCGGCCTACGAGCAGTACTTC. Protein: CASSSEVYPAYEQYF.

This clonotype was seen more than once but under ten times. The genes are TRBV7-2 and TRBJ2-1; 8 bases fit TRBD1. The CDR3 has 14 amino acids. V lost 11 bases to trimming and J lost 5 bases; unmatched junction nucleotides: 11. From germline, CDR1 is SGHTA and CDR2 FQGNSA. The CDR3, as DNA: TGTGCCGGGAAGAGGACAGGGATTCACAATGAGCAGTTCTTC. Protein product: CAGKRTGIHNEQFF.

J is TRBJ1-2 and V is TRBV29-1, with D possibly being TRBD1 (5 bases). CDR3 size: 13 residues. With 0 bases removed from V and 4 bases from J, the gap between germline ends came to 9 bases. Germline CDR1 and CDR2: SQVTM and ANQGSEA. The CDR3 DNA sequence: TGCAGCGTTGAAGAAACAGGAGCCTATGGCTACACCTTC. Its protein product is CSVEETGAYGYTF.

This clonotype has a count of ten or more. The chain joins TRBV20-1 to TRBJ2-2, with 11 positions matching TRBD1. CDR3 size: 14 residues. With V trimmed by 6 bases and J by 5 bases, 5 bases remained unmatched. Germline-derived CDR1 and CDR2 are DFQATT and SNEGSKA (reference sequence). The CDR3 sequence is CSAKDRGRTGELFF. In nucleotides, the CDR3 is TGCAGTGCCAAGGACAGGGGGCGGACCGGGGAGCTGTTTTTT.